This T cell receptor beta chain was obtained from a study of T cell changes during pregnancy in multiple sclerosis. The CDR3 has 15 amino acids. Germline values: CDR1 SEHNR, CDR2 FQNEAQ (reference sequence). V lost 4 bases to trimming and J lost 4 bases; unmatched junction nucleotides: 8. The method was immunoSEQ multiplex PCR; TCRdb's version includes in-frame clones alone and lacks a portion of them. The data show approximately 99,000 clones, 90% seen once. The specimen was peripheral blood, collected in the second trimester of pregnancy. The chain is built from TRBV7-9 and TRBJ2-3, with 7 nucleotides matching TRBD2. The clonotype originates from a female donor in good health, enrolled as a control in a pregnancy study. The CDR3 DNA reads as TGTGCCAGCAGCTCGGGACTACCGAATCCAGATACGCAGTATTTT. Translation gives CASSSGLPNPDTQYF. Combining the CDR3 with reference TRBV7-9 and TRBJ2-3 gives the whole variable domain DTGVSQNPRHKITKRGQNVTFRCDPISEHNRLYWYRQTLGQGPEFLTYFQNEAQLEKSRLLSDRFSAERPKGSFSTLEIQRTEQGDSAMYLCASSSGLPNPDTQYFGPGTRLTVL.